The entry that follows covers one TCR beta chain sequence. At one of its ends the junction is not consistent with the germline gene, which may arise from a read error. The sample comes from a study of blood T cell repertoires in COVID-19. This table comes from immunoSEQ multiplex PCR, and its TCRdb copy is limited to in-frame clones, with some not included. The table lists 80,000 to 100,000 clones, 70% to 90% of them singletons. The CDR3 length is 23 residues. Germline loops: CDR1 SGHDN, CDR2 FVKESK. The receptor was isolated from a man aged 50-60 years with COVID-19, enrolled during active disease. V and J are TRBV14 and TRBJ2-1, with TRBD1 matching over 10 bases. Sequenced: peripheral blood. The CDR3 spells CAISSGAPQDHPGTGDVSGEQFF. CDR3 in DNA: TGCGCCATCAGCTCGGGGGCCCCACAGGACCATCCCGGGACAGGGGATGTGTCGGGTGAGCAGTTCTTC. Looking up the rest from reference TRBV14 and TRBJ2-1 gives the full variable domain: EAGVTQFPSHSVIEKGQTVTLRCDPISGHDNLYWYRRVMGKEIKFLLHFVKESKQDESGMPNNRFLAERTGGTYSTLKVQPAELEDSGVYFCAISSGAPQDHPGTGDVSGEQFFGPGTRLTVL.